This TCR beta chain was found in a study of T cell responses to AZD1222 COVID-19 vaccine. Findings and caveats of the study: White British donors predominated, females outnumbered males, and clonal diversity was possibly underestimated. Among spike-specific TCRs, nearly half reportedly target unmutated variant regions.

Comments on this clone: Its specificity is unknown.

Sequencing used immunoSEQ multiplex PCR; TCRdb keeps in-frame clones, though not all of them. The sample has roughly 72,000 clones, roughly 85% seen once; the top ten hold around 21%. V dropped 5 bases and J dropped 4 bases, with 17 bases sitting between them. The germline V gene has CDR1 SGHTA and CDR2 FQGNSA. This CDR3 contains 15 residues. The sequence came from an adult in good health. This rearrangement joins TRBV7-2 to TRBJ1-1, with a possible D match to TRBD1 (5 bases). This material consisted of peripheral blood, taken on day 0 of AZD1222 vaccination. CDR3 DNA: TGTGCCAGCAGCCTCAAGGGGCAGGGAGGCACTGAAGCTTTCTTT. Its protein is CASSLKGQGGTEAFF.